This entry describes one T cell receptor (beta chain). TCRdb itself ran the RT-PCR reads through MiXCR, one entry per CDR3 protein. The sample records roughly 550,000 distinct CDR3 sequences, approximately 20% being singletons. The entry originates in a study of response to subunit inactivated influenza vaccine. This CDR3 is 15 amino acids long. Trimming removed 1 base from V and 0 bases from J, with 8 bases in between. Germline V lookup: CDR1 SGHTA, CDR2 FQGNSA. This sample was shared with a second study, whose subject was T cells expressing NK-cell markers. That work contributes: It was by 5'RACE template switching with UMIs that TCR beta cDNA was made. According to the study, TCR beta repertoires originated from sorted CD3+CD56+NKG2C+, CD3+CD56+NKG2C- and CD3+CD56-NKG2C+ T cells.

This clonotype was obtained from a man in his forties or fifties who received an inactivated influenza vaccine. The V gene is TRBV7-2, the J gene TRBJ2-3, with unresolved D. The specimen comprised CD4+ T cells sorted from PBMCs, sampled about 13 days after vaccination. The CDR3 coding sequence is TGTGCCAGCAGCTTAGGACGATTAAGCACAGATACGCAGTATTTT. Protein sequence: CASSLGRLSTDTQYF.